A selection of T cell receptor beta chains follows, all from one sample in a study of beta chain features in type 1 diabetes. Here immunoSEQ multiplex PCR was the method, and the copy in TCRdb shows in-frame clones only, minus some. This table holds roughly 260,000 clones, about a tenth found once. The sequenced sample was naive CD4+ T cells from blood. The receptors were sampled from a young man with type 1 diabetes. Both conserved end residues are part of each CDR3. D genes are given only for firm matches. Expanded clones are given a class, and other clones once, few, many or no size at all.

DNA: TGTGCCAGTCATCGGGCGGGGGGGTTGGATGAGCAGTTCTTC
CDR3: CASHRAGGLDEQFF
size: few
J: TRBJ2-1
D: TRBD2
V: TRBV19

DNA: TGTGCCTGGAGTGTACCCGGCAGGGGTAACTATGGCTACACCTTC
CDR3: CAWSVPGRGNYGYTF
size: .
J: TRBJ1-2
D: .
V: TRBV30

DNA: TGTGCCAGCAGCTTCACGGGACTAGGTGGGGATGAGCAGTTCTTC
CDR3: CASSFTGLGGDEQFF
size: .
J: TRBJ2-1
D: TRBD2
V: TRBV11-2

DNA: TGTGCCAGTAGTATAGGCGACAGGTCGGGGGGAGAGACCCAGTACTTC
CDR3: CASSIGDRSGGETQYF
size: .
J: TRBJ2-5
D: .
V: TRBV19

DNA: TGTGCCAGCAGTCGTCAGGGTGAAGCTTTCTTT
CDR3: CASSRQGEAFF
size: few
J: TRBJ1-1
D: .
V: TRBV5-6

DNA: TGTGCCAGCAGCGCCTCGGGGACTAGCGGAGAGACCCAGTACTTC
CDR3: CASSASGTSGETQYF
size: few
J: TRBJ2-5
D: TRBD2
V: TRBV9

DNA: TGTGCCAGCAGCTCAAATGACAGGGAAGAGACCCAGTACTTC
CDR3: CASSSNDREETQYF
size: few
J: TRBJ2-5
D: TRBD1
V: TRBV6-5

DNA: TGTGCCAGCAGCCCATTTTCGGGCTATGGCTACACCTTC
CDR3: CASSPFSGYGYTF
size: .
J: TRBJ1-2
D: .
V: TRBV7-2

DNA: TGTGCCAGCAGGTCAGGGTTTGGTTCACCCCTCCACTTT
CDR3: CASRSGFGSPLHF
size: few
J: TRBJ1-6
D: .
V: TRBV27

DNA: TGTGCCTGGAGTATCTCCAACGTCCTGACTTTC
CDR3: CAWSISNVLTF
size: many
J: TRBJ2-6
D: .
V: TRBV30

DNA: TGTGCCATCAGAGGGGACAGGGGTCAGCCCCAGCATTTT
CDR3: CAIRGDRGQPQHF
size: few
J: TRBJ1-5
D: TRBD1
V: TRBV28

DNA: TGCGCCAGCAGCCTGGAGGGACAGGACACCGGGGAGCTGTTTTTT
CDR3: CASSLEGQDTGELFF
size: few
J: TRBJ2-2
D: TRBD1
V: TRBV5-1

DNA: TGTGCCAGCAGCTTAGTAGGTATCCGGGCTGGGGCCAACGTCCTGACTTTC
CDR3: CASSLVGIRAGANVLTF
size: .
J: TRBJ2-6
D: .
V: TRBV11-2

DNA: TGTGCCAGCAGCTTACCCAGGGGTCCGGAGACCCAGTACTTC
CDR3: CASSLPRGPETQYF
size: .
J: TRBJ2-5
D: .
V: TRBV7-8

DNA: TGTGCCAGCAGCCCGACATTCTTC
CDR3: CASSPTFF
size: few
J: TRBJ2-1
D: .
V: TRBV7-9

DNA: TGTGCCAGCAGTGCCGACTATGGCTACACCTTC
CDR3: CASSADYGYTF
size: .
J: TRBJ1-2
D: .
V: TRBV2

DNA: TGTGCCAGCAGCCCCCGAAGAGGGCTCCAAGGTCGGAATGAGCAGTTCTTC
CDR3: CASSPRRGLQGRNEQFF
size: few
J: TRBJ2-1
D: .
V: TRBV7-9

DNA: TGTGCCAGCTCACCACCGTCAAGCACAGATACGCAGTATTTT
CDR3: CASSPPSSTDTQYF
size: .
J: TRBJ2-3
D: .
V: TRBV18

DNA: TGTGCCAGCAGCACAGGGGCAAGCTCCTACAATGAGCAGTTCTTC
CDR3: CASSTGASSYNEQFF
size: .
J: TRBJ2-1
D: .
V: TRBV21-1

DNA: TGCGCCAGCAGCTTGGTAGCGGGGGGGCTATCCACAGATACGCAGTATTTT
CDR3: CASSLVAGGLSTDTQYF
size: few
J: TRBJ2-3
D: TRBD2
V: TRBV5-1

DNA: TGTGCCAGCAGCCCCGGGACTAGCGGGTCGGAGCAGTTCTTC
CDR3: CASSPGTSGSEQFF
size: .
J: TRBJ2-1
D: TRBD2
V: TRBV7-8

DNA: TGCAGTGCTAGAGCCAGCTACGAGCAGTACTTC
CDR3: CSARASYEQYF
size: few
J: TRBJ2-7
D: .
V: TRBV20-1

DNA: TGTGCCAGCAGCTTGACTAGCGGGGCAGATACGCAGTATTTT
CDR3: CASSLTSGADTQYF
size: .
J: TRBJ2-3
D: TRBD2
V: TRBV11-2

DNA: TGTGCCAGCAGCCCCGACACTGAAGCTTTCTTT
CDR3: CASSPDTEAFF
size: .
J: TRBJ1-1
D: .
V: TRBV7-9

DNA: TGTGCCAGCAGCTATATGTTTACTAGCGACCAAGAGACCCAGTACTTC
CDR3: CASSYMFTSDQETQYF
size: .
J: TRBJ2-5
D: TRBD2
V: TRBV6-6

DNA: TGTGCCAGCAGCAAAGAGCAGGGGGAAAAACTGTTTTTT
CDR3: CASSKEQGEKLFF
size: few
J: TRBJ1-4
D: .
V: TRBV21-1

DNA: TGCGCCAGCAGCTTGGATGGTCAGAACTACGAGCAGTACTTC
CDR3: CASSLDGQNYEQYF
size: .
J: TRBJ2-7
D: .
V: TRBV5-1

DNA: TGTGCCACGGGGGGGAGCTCCTACAATGAGCAGTTCTTC
CDR3: CATGGSSYNEQFF
size: .
J: TRBJ2-1
D: TRBD2
V: TRBV19

DNA: TGTGCCAGCAGCTCGACAGCATCTAGCACAGATACGCAGTATTTT
CDR3: CASSSTASSTDTQYF
size: .
J: TRBJ2-3
D: .
V: TRBV7-8

DNA: TGTGCCAGCAGTGAAGCGCCTTACTTGCAAGAGACCCAGTACTTC
CDR3: CASSEAPYLQETQYF
size: few
J: TRBJ2-5
D: .
V: TRBV6-1

DNA: TGTGCCAGCACCCCCAGGGTGAACTATGGCTACACCTTC
CDR3: CASTPRVNYGYTF
size: few
J: TRBJ1-2
D: .
V: TRBV2

DNA: .
CDR3: CASSSSGQGDEKLFF
size: once
J: TRBJ1-4
D: .
V: TRBV28

DNA: TGTGCCAGCAGTTTATCGCGGGGGCCTAGCTCCTATAATTCACCCCTCCACTTT
CDR3: CASSLSRGPSSYNSPLHF
size: .
J: TRBJ1-6
D: .
V: TRBV27

DNA: TGTGCCAGCAGTTTTGGGCCGCTGGGAGAGACCCAGTACTTC
CDR3: CASSFGPLGETQYF
size: few
J: TRBJ2-5
D: .
V: TRBV28

DNA: TGTGCCAGCAGCTTAGCGGGAGTGATGGAGACCCAGTACTTC
CDR3: CASSLAGVMETQYF
size: few
J: TRBJ2-5
D: .
V: TRBV7-2

DNA: TGCGCCAGCAGCTTTACCCAGGGGGAGACCCAGTACTTC
CDR3: CASSFTQGETQYF
size: few
J: TRBJ2-5
D: .
V: TRBV5-1

DNA: TGTGCCAGCAGCAAAGAGAGGTGGACAGGGGGCGGGTACTACAATGAGCAGTTCTTC
CDR3: CASSKERWTGGGYYNEQFF
size: .
J: TRBJ2-1
D: .
V: TRBV21-1

DNA: TGTGCCAGCAGTTTATTGCGTTCTGCCTACGAGCAGTACTTC
CDR3: CASSLLRSAYEQYF
size: .
J: TRBJ2-7
D: .
V: TRBV28

DNA: TGTGCCAGCAGCTCCCGGGACAGGGGCTCTTATGGCTACACCTTC
CDR3: CASSSRDRGSYGYTF
size: .
J: TRBJ1-2
D: TRBD1
V: TRBV7-9

DNA: TGTGCCAGCAGCCCACAAGAGACCCAGTACTTC
CDR3: CASSPQETQYF
size: .
J: TRBJ2-5
D: .
V: TRBV7-9

DNA: TGTGCCAGCAGCTTAGGACAGGCTGGGACCCAGTACTTC
CDR3: CASSLGQAGTQYF
size: few
J: TRBJ2-5
D: .
V: TRBV7-8

DNA: TGTGCCAGCAGCCCTACAGGATACGAGCAGTACTTC
CDR3: CASSPTGYEQYF
size: .
J: TRBJ2-7
D: .
V: TRBV7-2

DNA: TGTGCCAGCAGCTTAGGTGTTACTAGCACAGATACGCAGTATTTT
CDR3: CASSLGVTSTDTQYF
size: .
J: TRBJ2-3
D: .
V: TRBV7-9

DNA: TGTGCCAGCAGCCAAGATCAGGGCTACGAGCAGTACTTC
CDR3: CASSQDQGYEQYF
size: .
J: TRBJ2-7
D: .
V: TRBV14

DNA: TGCGCCAGCAGCTTGACAGGGATGGATACGCAGTATTTT
CDR3: CASSLTGMDTQYF
size: few
J: TRBJ2-3
D: .
V: TRBV5-1

DNA: TGTGCCAGCAGTCCCCTAACTGCGGGGACCCAGTACTTC
CDR3: CASSPLTAGTQYF
size: .
J: TRBJ2-5
D: .
V: TRBV28